This T cell receptor (beta chain) was identified during a study of blood T cell repertoires in COVID-19. Study at large: Sites across the United States, Italy and Spain contributed samples from acute and convalescent COVID-19. The analysed material was cDNA or gDNA that came from T cells, B-cell-depleted T cells, or PBMCs.

CDR3 length: 17 amino acids. The germline V gene encodes CDR1 SEHNR and CDR2 FQNEAQ (reference sequence). V was clipped by 5 bases and J by 2 bases, with 21 bases between them. TCRdb keeps only in-frame clones here, not all; method: immunoSEQ multiplex PCR. This table has roughly 250,000 clones, 83% appearing once. This clone has just a few counts. The sequence came from a man aged 40-55 years with active or convalescent COVID-19. The sequenced material came from peripheral blood. V and J are TRBV7-9 and TRBJ1-2; maybe TRBD1 (6 bases). The CDR3, as DNA: TGTGCCAGCAGCCACGAAAACAGGGATCCTGCGAACTATGGCTACACCTTC. Its translation is CASSHENRDPANYGYTF.